These T cell receptor beta chains were read from a single sample in a study of blood T cell repertoires in COVID-19. The protocol was immunoSEQ multiplex PCR, while the TCRdb copy is restricted to in-frame clones and leaves out a portion. This sample has some 520,000 clones, with roughly 89% found just once. Sequences were obtained from peripheral blood. All receptors come from a man in his late teens or twenties with COVID-19, enrolled during active disease. CDR3s include the opening cysteine and the closing phenylalanine or tryptophan. The D gene is left open where the match is weak. Expanded clones get a size class; other rows say once, few or many, or leave the size out.

TGTGCCAGCAGCCCAACCGGGACTAGTATTGGCTCCTACGAGCAGTACTTC	CASSPTGTSIGSYEQYF	TRBD2	.	TRBV3-1/TRBV3-2	TRBJ2-7
TGCGCCAGCAGCTGGGCGGGCGGGAGCTCCTACGAGCAGTACTTC	CASSWAGGSSYEQYF	TRBD2	.	TRBV5-1	TRBJ2-7
TGTGCCAGCAGCCCACAGGGACGAACAGATACGCAGTATTTT	CASSPQGRTDTQYF	.	.	TRBV7-6	TRBJ2-3
TGCGCCAGCAGTAAGGATCAGGGCTCTGGAAACACCATATATTTT	CASSKDQGSGNTIYF	.	.	TRBV5-1	TRBJ1-3
TGTGCCAGCAGCCCAAATCGGGTATCAGAGACCCAGTACTTC	CASSPNRVSETQYF	.	.	TRBV9	TRBJ2-5
TGTGCCAGCAGCAATATGGGCGGGGGGAACACCGGGGAGCTGTTTTTT	CASSNMGGGNTGELFF	TRBD2	.	TRBV5-4	TRBJ2-2
TGTGCCACCAGCCCTAGCGGGGGGCCTTCGGTGGGAAATGAGCAGTTCTTC	CATSPSGGPSVGNEQFF	TRBD2	.	TRBV24-1	TRBJ2-1
TGTGCCAGCAGCCCGACTAGCGGGGAGACCCAGTACTTC	CASSPTSGETQYF	TRBD2	once	TRBV11-3	TRBJ2-5
TGTGCCAGTAGTGCTACTAGCGGGGCCCACAATGAGCAGTTCTTC	CASSATSGAHNEQFF	TRBD2	.	TRBV19	TRBJ2-1
TGTGCCAGCAGCTTAGTATTTTTTGTCCGGACAGGGGATGGCTACACCTTC	CASSLVFFVRTGDGYTF	TRBD1	once	TRBV7-2	TRBJ1-2
TGTGCCACGACTAGCGGATTCCAAGAGACCCAGTACTTC	CATTSGFQETQYF	TRBD2	.	TRBV30	TRBJ2-5
TGTGCCAGCAGCAGTAGCGGGGCGGGCACCGGGGAGCTGTTTTTT	CASSSSGAGTGELFF	TRBD2	.	TRBV11-2	TRBJ2-2
TGTGCCAGCAGGAACAGTCGTACTAGCACAGATACGCAGTATTTT	CASRNSRTSTDTQYF	.	.	TRBV5-4	TRBJ2-3
TGTGCCAGCAGCCGGACAGGGTCCTACGAGCAGTACTTC	CASSRTGSYEQYF	TRBD1	.	TRBV6-6	TRBJ2-7
TGCGCCAGCAGCGCCGAGGCAGGGATTGAAGCTTTCTTT	CASSAEAGIEAFF	.	once	TRBV5-1	TRBJ1-1
TGTGCCAGCACCCCTAGCGGGAGCTCCTACAATGAGCAGTTCTTC	CASTPSGSSYNEQFF	TRBD2	.	TRBV7-9	TRBJ2-1
TGTGCCAGCAGTGAAGGACAGGGTAGCTACACCTTC	CASSEGQGSYTF	TRBD1	.	TRBV2	TRBJ1-2
TGTGCCAGCTCACCCACACCCTCTAGCACAGATACGCAGTATTTT	CASSPTPSSTDTQYF	.	.	TRBV18	TRBJ2-3
TGTGCCAGCAGTTCCATTAGCGGGGGGGCCTACGAGCAGTACTTC	CASSSISGGAYEQYF	TRBD2	.	TRBV6-2/TRBV6-3	TRBJ2-7
TGTGCCAGCAGTGCGGGACAGTTCTACGAGCAGTACTTC	CASSAGQFYEQYF	.	.	TRBV12-3/TRBV12-4	TRBJ2-7
TGTGCCACCAGCTTGGCGGGAGGATTAGACAATGAGCAGTTCTTC	CATSLAGGLDNEQFF	TRBD2	.	TRBV24-1	TRBJ2-1
TGTGCCAGCAGTTTCCACACAGGGCAGCTCTACGAGCAGTACTTC	CASSFHTGQLYEQYF	.	.	TRBV27	TRBJ2-7
TGTGCCTGGAACTTTGGGGGGATAGGGGAAAAACTGTTTTTT	CAWNFGGIGEKLFF	.	.	TRBV30	TRBJ1-4
TGTGCCAGCAGCCTGAACATCCAGTACGAGCAGTACTTC	CASSLNIQYEQYF	.	few	TRBV7-6	TRBJ2-7
TGTGCCAGCAGTTATGGGAGTGAGACCCAGTACTTC	CASSYGSETQYF	.	.	TRBV11-2	TRBJ2-5
TGTGCCAGCTCACCCGGACAGGGTCTCACTGAAGCTTTCTTT	CASSPGQGLTEAFF	TRBD1	.	TRBV18	TRBJ1-1
TGCAGCGTAACGAACAAAGGGAGGAACACTGAAGCTTTCTTT	CSVTNKGRNTEAFF	.	.	TRBV29-1	TRBJ1-1
TGTGCCAGCAGCGAATGGTCAGACTCGAACACCGGGGAGCTGTTTTTT	CASSEWSDSNTGELFF	.	.	TRBV9	TRBJ2-2
TGCAGCGTTGCAGGGAGGATGAACACTGAAGCTTTCTTT	CSVAGRMNTEAFF	.	once	TRBV29-1	TRBJ1-1
TGTGCCAGCAGTTCGATGGTCAACTGGTATGGCTACACCTTC	CASSSMVNWYGYTF	.	few	TRBV27	TRBJ1-2
TGTGCCAGTATGGAGGCCGGGGAGCTGTTTTTT	CASMEAGELFF	.	.	TRBV19	TRBJ2-2
TGTGCCAGCAGTCAATATGGTAGACAGGGATGGACCGGGGAGCTGTTTTTT	CASSQYGRQGWTGELFF	TRBD1	.	TRBV3-1/TRBV3-2	TRBJ2-2
TGCGCCAGCAGTGAGTTGCCAGGGTTGGGGGAGCTGTTTTTT	CASSELPGLGELFF	.	.	TRBV10-1	TRBJ2-2
TGTGCCTGGAGTGGGATAGCGAGAAGCACAGATACGCAGTATTTT	CAWSGIARSTDTQYF	.	.	TRBV30	TRBJ2-3
TGTGCCAGTAGTATACACCACGCCAGGCAAGAGACCCAGTACTTC	CASSIHHARQETQYF	.	once	TRBV19	TRBJ2-5
TGTGCCAGCAGTGAACTGAACACCGGGGAGCTGTTTTTT	CASSELNTGELFF	.	.	TRBV6-1	TRBJ2-2
TGCGCCAGCAGCCGTCCCGGGACAGGGGGCGGGAACACTGAAGCTTTCTTT	CASSRPGTGGGNTEAFF	TRBD1	once	TRBV4-1	TRBJ1-1
TGTGCCTGGAGTGGCCGCTGGGGCCAGGACAGCTCCTACAATGAGCAGTTCTTC	CAWSGRWGQDSSYNEQFF	.	.	TRBV30	TRBJ2-1
TGTGCCAGTAGTATGGACAGGGACAATCAGCCCCAGCATTTT	CASSMDRDNQPQHF	TRBD1	.	TRBV19	TRBJ1-5
TGTGCCAGTAGCTCGTCAGGGGGTCAGCCCCAGCATTTT	CASSSSGGQPQHF	TRBD1	.	TRBV19	TRBJ1-5
TGTGCCAGTACGGTCGGGAGGGAGCAGTTCTTC	CASTVGREQFF	TRBD2	.	TRBV19	TRBJ2-1
TGTGCCAGCAGCCCCGCGTTGAGGGCGATCTATGGCTACACCTTC	CASSPALRAIYGYTF	.	.	TRBV13	TRBJ1-2
TGTGCCTGGAGTGTAAAGGAAGGGGCCCAGTCCACCCTCCACTTT	CAWSVKEGAQSTLHF	.	.	TRBV30	TRBJ1-6
TGTGCCAGCAGCGTCCACGGGGAGGAGACCCAGTACTTC	CASSVHGEETQYF	.	.	TRBV9	TRBJ2-5
TGTGCCAGCAGTGACGGATCTAGCGGGGTTCGCCAGACCCAGTACTTC	CASSDGSSGVRQTQYF	TRBD2	.	TRBV2	TRBJ2-5
TGTGCCAGCAGCTCGGACCGGGACACCCCCGGGAAAGCTTTCTTT	CASSSDRDTPGKAFF	.	.	TRBV7-9	TRBJ1-1
TGTGCCACCGGGGAGGGACCAACAGATACGCAGTATTTT	CATGEGPTDTQYF	TRBD2	.	TRBV24-1	TRBJ2-3
TGTGCCAGCAGTCTACGTTGGGGGGCACCCCTCCACTTT	CASSLRWGAPLHF	.	.	TRBV6-5	TRBJ1-6
TGTGCCAGCAGCCAAACGGACAGGGCCGGGGAGCTGTTTTTT	CASSQTDRAGELFF	TRBD1	.	TRBV3-1/TRBV3-2	TRBJ2-2
TGTGCCAGCAGTCCGATACAGGGGGGAAGGACGTCCCAGCATTTT	CASSPIQGGRTSQHF	TRBD1	.	TRBV6-5	TRBJ1-5